Listed below are T cell receptor beta chains from one sample, sequenced in a study of T cell clonotyping in hematopoietic cell transplantation. Libraries were prepared by immunoSEQ multiplex PCR; TCRdb keeps only in-frame clonotypes and omits some of them. The sample lists fewer than 15,000 clones, approximately 90% occurring once. Sequencing was performed on peripheral blood mononuclear cells. These receptors were taken from a man aged 30-40 years in good health. Some clones in this sample may be carry-over from other donors' samples. CDR3s include the opening cysteine and the closing phenylalanine or tryptophan. The order of the fields is D gene, J gene, V gene, clone size, CDR3 protein, CDR3 DNA. A D gene is named only where the DNA matches it firmly. Clone size is shown for a subset of rows, as once, few, many or a class of expanded clone.

d_call: NA; j_call: TRBJ1-4; v_call: TRBV6-6; clone_size: NA; cdr3_aa: CASSSPYRSNEKLFF; cdr3_nt: TGTGCCAGCAGTTCGCCCTACAGGTCTAATGAAAAACTGTTTTTT
d_call: NA; j_call: TRBJ1-1; v_call: TRBV28; clone_size: NA; cdr3_aa: CASSLWGGEAFF; cdr3_nt: TGTGCCAGCAGTTTATGGGGGGGTGAAGCTTTCTTT
d_call: TRBD2; j_call: TRBJ2-1; v_call: TRBV29-1; clone_size: NA; cdr3_aa: CSVTPPLKLAGAPHEQFF; cdr3_nt: TGCAGCGTCACCCCCCCCCTAAAACTAGCGGGAGCGCCCCATGAGCAGTTCTTC
d_call: NA; j_call: TRBJ1-1; v_call: TRBV27; clone_size: NA; cdr3_aa: CASSISLTGAEAFF; cdr3_nt: TGTGCCAGCAGCATCTCGCTAACCGGAGCAGAAGCTTTCTTT
d_call: NA; j_call: TRBJ2-5; v_call: TRBV6-6; clone_size: NA; cdr3_aa: CASRYSGGKETQYF; cdr3_nt: TGTGCCAGCAGGTACTCGGGGGGCAAAGAGACCCAGTACTTC
d_call: NA; j_call: TRBJ2-4; v_call: TRBV19; clone_size: few; cdr3_aa: CASSISGTKNIQYF; cdr3_nt: TGTGCCAGTAGTATCTCCGGCACCAAAAACATTCAGTACTTC
d_call: NA; j_call: TRBJ2-5; v_call: TRBV29-1; clone_size: NA; cdr3_aa: CSVEETQYF; cdr3_nt: TGCAGCGTTGAAGAGACCCAGTACTTC
d_call: NA; j_call: TRBJ2-3; v_call: TRBV6-5; clone_size: once; cdr3_aa: CASSYRDHRADTQYF; cdr3_nt: TGTGCCAGCAGTTACCGGGACCACAGAGCAGATACGCAGTATTTT
d_call: NA; j_call: TRBJ2-3; v_call: TRBV6-5; clone_size: NA; cdr3_aa: CASSYLPGLRTDTQYF; cdr3_nt: TGTGCCAGCAGTTACTTGCCGGGACTCCGCACAGATACGCAGTATTTT
d_call: TRBD2; j_call: TRBJ2-1; v_call: TRBV2; clone_size: NA; cdr3_aa: CASIAGAYSYNEQFF; cdr3_nt: TGTGCCAGCATAGCGGGGGCCTACTCCTACAATGAGCAGTTCTTC
d_call: NA; j_call: TRBJ2-3; v_call: TRBV11-2; clone_size: NA; cdr3_aa: CASSPLAYTQYF; cdr3_nt: TGTGCCAGCAGCCCACTAGCATATACGCAGTATTTT
d_call: TRBD1; j_call: TRBJ1-1; v_call: TRBV11-2; clone_size: NA; cdr3_aa: CASSERQGANTEAFF; cdr3_nt: TGTGCCAGCAGCGAACGACAGGGGGCGAACACTGAAGCTTTCTTT
d_call: NA; j_call: TRBJ2-3; v_call: TRBV2; clone_size: NA; cdr3_aa: CARGSGGTGGDTQYF; cdr3_nt: TGTGCCAGAGGAAGCGGGGGGACAGGTGGAGATACGCAGTATTTT
d_call: TRBD1; j_call: TRBJ2-5; v_call: TRBV7-8; clone_size: NA; cdr3_aa: CASSRTGTGTQETQYF; cdr3_nt: TGTGCCAGCAGCCGCACGGGGACAGGGACCCAAGAGACCCAGTACTTC
d_call: NA; j_call: TRBJ2-7; v_call: TRBV4-3; clone_size: NA; cdr3_aa: CASSQGYGVAYEQYF; cdr3_nt: TGCGCCAGCAGCCAAGGTTATGGGGTGGCCTACGAGCAGTACTTC
d_call: TRBD1; j_call: TRBJ1-2; v_call: TRBV6-6; clone_size: NA; cdr3_aa: CASRDRELLGYGYTF; cdr3_nt: TGTGCCAGCAGGGACAGGGAGTTACTAGGCTATGGCTACACCTTC
d_call: NA; j_call: TRBJ2-7; v_call: TRBV5-1; clone_size: NA; cdr3_aa: CASSLGHSGQYF; cdr3_nt: TGCGCCAGCAGCTTGGGGCACAGCGGGCAGTACTTC
d_call: TRBD1; j_call: TRBJ2-1; v_call: TRBV5-1; clone_size: NA; cdr3_aa: CASSPRQGKYNEQFF; cdr3_nt: TGCGCCAGCAGCCCCAGACAGGGCAAATACAATGAGCAGTTCTTC
d_call: TRBD2; j_call: TRBJ2-5; v_call: TRBV7-3; clone_size: NA; cdr3_aa: CASSLSGGKQETQYF; cdr3_nt: TGTGCCAGCAGCTTAAGCGGGGGAAAGCAAGAGACCCAGTACTTC
d_call: NA; j_call: TRBJ1-4; v_call: TRBV29-1; clone_size: NA; cdr3_aa: CSVEGGAKLFF; cdr3_nt: TGCAGCGTTGAAGGTGGCGCAAAACTGTTTTTT
d_call: TRBD1; j_call: TRBJ2-5; v_call: TRBV9; clone_size: NA; cdr3_aa: CASSVGQGGETQYF; cdr3_nt: TGTGCCAGCAGCGTGGGACAGGGAGGAGAGACCCAGTACTTC
d_call: TRBD2; j_call: TRBJ2-5; v_call: TRBV19; clone_size: NA; cdr3_aa: CASIGTTGGGQETQYF; cdr3_nt: TGTGCCAGTATCGGGACGACGGGAGGGGGACAAGAGACCCAGTACTTC
d_call: NA; j_call: TRBJ2-7; v_call: TRBV25-1; clone_size: NA; cdr3_aa: CASRGNSYEQYF; cdr3_nt: TGTGCCAGCAGAGGCAACAGCTACGAGCAGTACTTC
d_call: NA; j_call: TRBJ2-3; v_call: TRBV29-1; clone_size: NA; cdr3_aa: CSVERVGGSQYF; cdr3_nt: TGCAGCGTGGAACGCGTTGGTGGGTCGCAGTATTTT
d_call: NA; j_call: TRBJ1-2; v_call: TRBV19; clone_size: NA; cdr3_aa: CATQIGRGYTF; cdr3_nt: TGTGCCACCCAGATTGGGCGCGGCTACACCTTC
d_call: NA; j_call: TRBJ1-2; v_call: TRBV19; clone_size: NA; cdr3_aa: CASSVERDSGYTF; cdr3_nt: TGTGCCAGTAGCGTCGAGAGGGATAGCGGCTACACCTTC
d_call: NA; j_call: TRBJ1-2; v_call: TRBV5-5; clone_size: NA; cdr3_aa: CASSLEGTPYGYTF; cdr3_nt: TGTGCCAGCAGCTTGGAGGGGACACCCTATGGCTACACCTTC
d_call: NA; j_call: TRBJ2-2; v_call: TRBV11-3; clone_size: NA; cdr3_aa: CASSFVSSGAGELFF; cdr3_nt: TGTGCCAGCAGCTTCGTAAGTTCGGGAGCCGGGGAGCTGTTTTTT
d_call: NA; j_call: TRBJ2-7; v_call: TRBV27; clone_size: once; cdr3_aa: CASSRVGYEQYF; cdr3_nt: TGTGCCAGCAGCAGGGTGGGGTACGAGCAGTACTTC
d_call: NA; j_call: TRBJ1-3; v_call: TRBV5-6; clone_size: NA; cdr3_aa: CASSPDNFGTIYF; cdr3_nt: TGTGCCAGCAGCCCCGACAACTTCGGCACCATATATTTT
d_call: NA; j_call: TRBJ1-1; v_call: TRBV19; clone_size: NA; cdr3_aa: CASSLGGRFEAFF; cdr3_nt: TGTGCCAGTAGTTTAGGCGGCCGATTTGAAGCTTTCTTT
d_call: NA; j_call: TRBJ1-2; v_call: TRBV5-1; clone_size: NA; cdr3_aa: CASRMGSTGRDYGYTF; cdr3_nt: TGCGCCAGCAGAATGGGGTCGACAGGCAGGGACTATGGCTACACCTTC
d_call: NA; j_call: TRBJ2-5; v_call: TRBV11-2; clone_size: NA; cdr3_aa: CASSLGRGGETQYF; cdr3_nt: TGTGCCAGCAGCTTAGGGCGGGGAGGCGAGACCCAGTACTTC
d_call: NA; j_call: TRBJ2-7; v_call: TRBV4-1; clone_size: NA; cdr3_aa: CASSQDRGASYEQYF; cdr3_nt: TGCGCCAGCAGCCAAGATAGGGGGGCCTCCTACGAGCAGTACTTC
d_call: NA; j_call: TRBJ1-1; v_call: TRBV30; clone_size: NA; cdr3_aa: CAWSNAPQGSEAFF; cdr3_nt: TGTGCCTGGAGCAACGCGCCCCAGGGGTCTGAAGCTTTCTTT
d_call: NA; j_call: TRBJ2-7; v_call: TRBV9; clone_size: NA; cdr3_aa: CASSPHEGPSYEQYF; cdr3_nt: TGTGCCAGCAGCCCCCACGAAGGGCCATCCTACGAGCAGTACTTC
d_call: NA; j_call: TRBJ2-1; v_call: TRBV4-3; clone_size: NA; cdr3_aa: CASSQDRRDRNEQFF; cdr3_nt: TGCGCCAGCAGCCAAGATCGTCGGGACCGGAATGAGCAGTTCTTC
d_call: NA; j_call: TRBJ1-6; v_call: TRBV6-5; clone_size: once; cdr3_aa: CASSPSGSYNSPLHF; cdr3_nt: TGTGCCAGCAGCCCCTCGGGCTCCTATAATTCACCCCTCCACTTT
d_call: TRBD1; j_call: TRBJ2-5; v_call: TRBV27; clone_size: NA; cdr3_aa: CASSFLHRGLETQYF; cdr3_nt: TGTGCCAGCAGTTTTCTCCACAGGGGGCTAGAGACCCAGTACTTC
d_call: NA; j_call: TRBJ1-1; v_call: TRBV14; clone_size: NA; cdr3_aa: CASSRGGVQALNTEAFF; cdr3_nt: TGTGCCAGCAGCCGCGGTGGGGTCCAGGCACTGAACACTGAAGCTTTCTTT
d_call: NA; j_call: TRBJ2-1; v_call: TRBV7-2; clone_size: NA; cdr3_aa: CASSLNRYNEQFF; cdr3_nt: TGTGCCAGCAGCTTAAACAGGTACAATGAGCAGTTCTTC
d_call: NA; j_call: TRBJ1-4; v_call: TRBV30; clone_size: NA; cdr3_aa: CASSREANEKLFF; cdr3_nt: TGTGCCTCGTCGAGGGAGGCTAATGAAAAACTGTTTTTT
d_call: TRBD1; j_call: TRBJ2-1; v_call: TRBV25-1; clone_size: NA; cdr3_aa: CASIKGAGSYNEQFF; cdr3_nt: TGTGCCAGCATTAAGGGGGCCGGCTCCTACAATGAGCAGTTCTTC
d_call: NA; j_call: TRBJ2-7; v_call: TRBV5-6; clone_size: NA; cdr3_aa: CASSSEFRAYEQYF; cdr3_nt: TGTGCCAGCAGCTCGGAATTCAGGGCTTACGAGCAGTACTTC
d_call: NA; j_call: TRBJ2-7; v_call: TRBV7-2; clone_size: NA; cdr3_aa: CASSLGQVISYEQYF; cdr3_nt: TGTGCCAGCAGCTTAGGACAGGTTATCTCCTACGAGCAGTACTTC
d_call: NA; j_call: TRBJ2-1; v_call: TRBV7-3; clone_size: NA; cdr3_aa: CASSANGPNNEQFF; cdr3_nt: TGTGCCAGCAGCGCGAATGGACCGAACAATGAGCAGTTCTTC
d_call: NA; j_call: TRBJ1-2; v_call: TRBV29-1; clone_size: NA; cdr3_aa: CSVLIVGPSGYTF; cdr3_nt: TGCAGCGTTCTCATAGTAGGGCCTAGTGGCTACACCTTC
d_call: TRBD2; j_call: TRBJ2-7; v_call: TRBV4-1; clone_size: once; cdr3_aa: CASSHVDFGLAGDREQYF; cdr3_nt: TGCGCCAGCAGCCATGTCGATTTCGGGCTAGCGGGAGACCGCGAGCAGTACTTC
d_call: NA; j_call: TRBJ2-5; v_call: TRBV7-8; clone_size: NA; cdr3_aa: CASNSETQYF; cdr3_nt: TGTGCCAGCAACTCCGAGACCCAGTACTTC
d_call: TRBD1; j_call: TRBJ2-7; v_call: TRBV6-1; clone_size: NA; cdr3_aa: CASRTGASSSYEQYF; cdr3_nt: TGTGCCAGCAGGACAGGGGCAAGTAGCTCCTACGAGCAGTACTTC
d_call: NA; j_call: TRBJ1-1; v_call: TRBV5-6; clone_size: NA; cdr3_aa: CASSLNLGDTEAFF; cdr3_nt: TGTGCCAGCAGCTTGAATCTTGGCGACACTGAAGCTTTCTTT
d_call: NA; j_call: TRBJ1-1; v_call: TRBV10-3; clone_size: NA; cdr3_aa: CAIMRGLNTEAFF; cdr3_nt: TGTGCCATCATGAGGGGACTGAACACTGAAGCTTTCTTT
d_call: TRBD1; j_call: TRBJ2-5; v_call: TRBV5-1; clone_size: NA; cdr3_aa: CASSPTGAAETQYF; cdr3_nt: TGCGCCAGCAGCCCGACAGGGGCGGCGGAGACCCAGTACTTC
d_call: NA; j_call: TRBJ1-1; v_call: TRBV2; clone_size: NA; cdr3_aa: CASSESEFTEAFF; cdr3_nt: TGTGCCAGCAGTGAAAGTGAGTTCACTGAAGCTTTCTTT
d_call: NA; j_call: TRBJ1-2; v_call: TRBV12-5; clone_size: NA; cdr3_aa: CASGTPRGSLYGYTF; cdr3_nt: TGTGCTAGTGGTACCCCAAGGGGAAGTCTCTATGGCTACACCTTC
d_call: TRBD1; j_call: TRBJ1-1; v_call: TRBV4-1; clone_size: NA; cdr3_aa: CASAQGVRVLNTEAFF; cdr3_nt: TGCGCCAGCGCGCAGGGGGTACGGGTCCTGAACACTGAAGCTTTCTTT
d_call: TRBD2; j_call: TRBJ2-1; v_call: TRBV4-2; clone_size: NA; cdr3_aa: CASSQVGLAGGGYNEQFF; cdr3_nt: TGTGCCAGCAGCCAAGTGGGACTAGCGGGAGGAGGGTACAATGAGCAGTTCTTC
d_call: NA; j_call: TRBJ1-1; v_call: TRBV6-5; clone_size: NA; cdr3_aa: CASSYGSPGATTEAFF; cdr3_nt: TGTGCCAGCAGTTATGGGTCTCCGGGGGCAACCACTGAAGCTTTCTTT